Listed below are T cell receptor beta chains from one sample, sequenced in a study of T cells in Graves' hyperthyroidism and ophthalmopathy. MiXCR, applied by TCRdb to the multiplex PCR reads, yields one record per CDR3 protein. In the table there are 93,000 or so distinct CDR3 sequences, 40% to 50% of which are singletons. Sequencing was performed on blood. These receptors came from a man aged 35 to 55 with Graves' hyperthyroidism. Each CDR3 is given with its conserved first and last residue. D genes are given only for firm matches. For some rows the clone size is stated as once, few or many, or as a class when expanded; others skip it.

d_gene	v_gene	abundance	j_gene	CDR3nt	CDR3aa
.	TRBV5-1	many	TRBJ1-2	TGCGCCAGCAGCTTGGCCTACCAGCCTGGGGATGGCTACACCTTC	CASSLAYQPGDGYTF
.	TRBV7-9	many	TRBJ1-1	TGTGCCAGCAGCTCCCGGCGGGGGATAAGGGGCACTGAAGCTTTCTTT	CASSSRRGIRGTEAFF
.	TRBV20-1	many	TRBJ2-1	TGCAGTGCAACAGCTCCTAGCCGGAGGTCGTCCAATGAGCAGTTCTTC	CSATAPSRRSSNEQFF
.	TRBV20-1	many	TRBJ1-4	TGCAGTGCTAAAGGAAGTCTACGTGAAAAACTGTTTTTT	CSAKGSLREKLFF
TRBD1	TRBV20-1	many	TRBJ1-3	TGCAGTGCTAGAGATCCAGGGGGTGGAAACACCATATATTTT	CSARDPGGGNTIYF
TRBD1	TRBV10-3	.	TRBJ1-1	TGTGCCATCAGTGACTTTCAGGGGGCTGAAGCTTTCTTT	CAISDFQGAEAFF
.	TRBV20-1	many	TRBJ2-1	TGCAGTGGGTTAAGGGTGCATGAGCAGTTCTTC	CSGLRVHEQFF
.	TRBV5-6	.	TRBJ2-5	TGTGCCAGCAGCTTGGAGTACTTC	CASSLEYF
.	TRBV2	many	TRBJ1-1	TGTGCCAGCAGCAACCGGGGGGGCGCGGGGACTGAAGCTTTCTTT	CASSNRGGAGTEAFF
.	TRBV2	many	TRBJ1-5	TGTGCCAGCAGGCCCGGACACCCATCCGGGAATCAGCCCCAGCATTTT	CASRPGHPSGNQPQHF
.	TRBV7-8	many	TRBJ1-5	TGTGCCAGCAGCTTAGGGGATCAGCCCCAGCATTTT	CASSLGDQPQHF
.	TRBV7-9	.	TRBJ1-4	TGTGCCAGTCGGACAGCCTGGGGTGAGGGAAAACTGTTTTTT	CASRTAWGEGKLFF
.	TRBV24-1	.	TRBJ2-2	TGTGCCGCCAGTGATTTTAGGACCGGGAAGCTGTTTTTT	CAASDFRTGKLFF
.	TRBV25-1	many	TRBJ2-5	TGTGCCAGCAGTGAATGGGTGCAAGAGACCCAGTACTTC	CASSEWVQETQYF
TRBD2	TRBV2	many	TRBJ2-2	TGTGCCAGTAGCGGGGGGGCCTATGATCACGGGGAGCTGTTTTTT	CASSGGAYDHGELFF
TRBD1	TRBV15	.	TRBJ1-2	TGTGCCACCAGCAGGCGGACAGGGCGACCAGGCTACACCTTC	CATSRRTGRPGYTF
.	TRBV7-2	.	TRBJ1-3	TGTGCCAGCAGGGTTATTGAGGGAAACACCATATATTTT	CASRVIEGNTIYF
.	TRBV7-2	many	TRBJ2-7	TGTGCCAGCAGCCCGACTCCCATGGGCTACGAGCAGTACTTC	CASSPTPMGYEQYF
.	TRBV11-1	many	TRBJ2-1	TGTGCCAGCAGCTTAGCGGGCCCACTGGGGAATGAGCAGTTCTTC	CASSLAGPLGNEQFF
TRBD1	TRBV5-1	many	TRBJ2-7	TGCGCCAGCTCCGTGACCAGGACAGGGGGCTTCGAGCAGTACTTC	CASSVTRTGGFEQYF
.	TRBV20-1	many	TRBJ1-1	TGCAGTGCTAGAGATTTAACGGCTTGGAACACTGAAGCTTTCTTT	CSARDLTAWNTEAFF
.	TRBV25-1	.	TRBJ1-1	.	CACSAREGGKNTEAFF
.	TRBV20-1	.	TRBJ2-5	TGCAGTGCTAGGATTGGGGAAGAGACCCAGTACTTC	CSARIGEETQYF
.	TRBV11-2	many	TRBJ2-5	TGTGCCAGCAGCTTAGTTGGTCGGTTCCAAGAGACCCAGTACTTC	CASSLVGRFQETQYF
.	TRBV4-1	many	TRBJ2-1	TGCGCCAGCAGCCAAGGAGGGCTGAACAATGAGCAGTTCTTC	CASSQGGLNNEQFF
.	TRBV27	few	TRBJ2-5	TGTGCCAGCAGTTTTACAGGGAGTGGAGAGACCCAGTACTTC	CASSFTGSGETQYF
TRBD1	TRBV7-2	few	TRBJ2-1	TGTGCCAGCAGTCCGACAGGGTTGAGTGAGCAGTTCTTC	CASSPTGLSEQFF
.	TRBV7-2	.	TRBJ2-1	TGTGCCAGCAGCCTAGGGGCGTTCACAGATACGCAGTTCTTC	CASSLGAFTDTQFF
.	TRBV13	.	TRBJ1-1	TGTGCCAGCAGCTCAAATCGCGGCAGGGGGAACACTGAAGCTTTCTTT	CASSSNRGRGNTEAFF
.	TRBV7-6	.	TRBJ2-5	TGTGCCAGCTCACCAACCCGACTCCAAGGCCAAGAGACCCAGTACTTC	CASSPTRLQGQETQYF
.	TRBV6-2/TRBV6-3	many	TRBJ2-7	TGTGCCAGCAGTTACTTAACACAGTGGCTCTCTGAGCAGTACTTC	CASSYLTQWLSEQYF
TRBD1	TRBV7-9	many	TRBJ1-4	TGTGCCAGCAGCCGGACAGGGGGGTCAACTAATGAAAAACTGTTTTTT	CASSRTGGSTNEKLFF
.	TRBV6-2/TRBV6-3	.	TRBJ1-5	TGTGCCCGCGCTAGGGGACGGGGGAGCAATCAGCCCCAGCATTTT	CARARGRGSNQPQHF
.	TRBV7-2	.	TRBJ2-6	TGTGCCAGCAGCTCAAGGGCCAGCTCTGGGGCCAACGTCCTGGCTTTC	CASSSRASSGANVLAF
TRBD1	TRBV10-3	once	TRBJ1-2	TGTGCCATCGCCAGGGGGGACTCGGGACATACCTATGGCTACACCTTC	CAIARGDSGHTYGYTF
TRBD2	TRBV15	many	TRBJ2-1	TGTGCCACCAGCAGAGTTATGGGGACTAGCGGTTCCAATGAGCAGTTCTTC	CATSRVMGTSGSNEQFF
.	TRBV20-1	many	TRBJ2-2	TGCAGTGCTAGACCAAGGAGAGGGCCCGGGGAGCTGTTTTTT	CSARPRRGPGELFF
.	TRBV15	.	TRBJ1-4	TGTCCCACCAGCACCTATACCGGGACCGTCGAAAAACTGTTTTTT	CPTSTYTGTVEKLFF
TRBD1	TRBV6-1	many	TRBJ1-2	TGTGCCAGCAGTGGGAGGGGACAGGGGGCTTTCGGCTACACCTTC	CASSGRGQGAFGYTF
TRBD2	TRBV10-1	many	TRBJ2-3	TGCGCCAGCAGTCCAGCGGGGGAGGACACAGATACGCAGTATTTT	CASSPAGEDTDTQYF
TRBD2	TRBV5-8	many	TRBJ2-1	TGTGCCAGCAGCTTAGGGACTAGCGGGAGGAATGAGCAGTTCTTC	CASSLGTSGRNEQFF
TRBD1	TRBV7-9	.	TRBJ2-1	TGTGCCAGCAGCTCGCGACAGGGGGAGGGCAATGAGCAGTTCTTC	CASSSRQGEGNEQFF
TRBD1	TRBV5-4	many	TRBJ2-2	TGTGCCAGCAGCTTATGGACAGGGACGAGCACCGGGGAGCTGTTTTTT	CASSLWTGTSTGELFF
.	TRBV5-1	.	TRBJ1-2	TGCGCCAGCAGCCAAGATAACAAGGGCTACACCTTC	CASSQDNKGYTF
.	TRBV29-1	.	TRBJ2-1	TGCAGCTTACAGGGCGCCCAAAATGAGCAGTTCTTC	CSLQGAQNEQFF
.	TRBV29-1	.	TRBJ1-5	TGCAGCGTTGGCGGACTAGCGGGACCTACGTATAGCAATCAGCCCCAGCATTTT	CSVGGLAGPTYSNQPQHF
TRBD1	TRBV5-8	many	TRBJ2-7	TGTGCCAGCAGCTACCCGGACAGGGTCGGGTACGAGCAGTACTTC	CASSYPDRVGYEQYF
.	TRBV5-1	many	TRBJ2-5	TGCGCCAGCAGCCTTAATGGGCCAGAGACCCAGTACTTC	CASSLNGPETQYF
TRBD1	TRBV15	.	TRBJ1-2	TGTGCCACCGGGACAGGGGACTATGGCTACACCTTC	CATGTGDYGYTF
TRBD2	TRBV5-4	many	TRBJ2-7	TGTGCCAGCAGCCCCGGACTAGCGGGAGAAAAATCCTACGAGCAGTACTTC	CASSPGLAGEKSYEQYF
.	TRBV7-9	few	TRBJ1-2	TGTGCCAGCAGCTTAGGACTCCCTAGCGGCTACACCTTC	CASSLGLPSGYTF
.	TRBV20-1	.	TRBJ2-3	TGCAGTGCCAGCAGCCCCGGGACGTATACGCAGTATTTT	CSASSPGTYTQYF
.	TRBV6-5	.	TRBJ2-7	TGTGCCAGCAGTCCCTCTTGGGCGAGCTCCTACGAGCAGTACTTC	CASSPSWASSYEQYF